In its sample, the clone carrying this T cell receptor (beta chain) was seen a few times. Its antigen remains unknown. The sample originates from a study of identical twins. Study-level findings and limits: With monozygotic twins, out-of-frame TCR alpha sharing exceeded what models estimated. In beta out-of-frame sequences, the excess sharing between twins was weaker.

The CDR3 runs 14 residues. V gave up 6 bases and J gave up 8 bases; unmatched junction bases: 9. All of the donors were Caucasians in good health. A universal primer site arose from template switching, and cDNA bore unique molecular identifiers. TCRdb recomputed calls from the 5' RACE reads with MiXCR, one row per CDR3 protein. The sample has 1.5 million to 2 million distinct CDR3 sequences; under 35% are singletons. This sequence joins TRBV12-3 or TRBV12-4 and TRBJ2-3, with 9 bases aligning to TRBD1. Material: cord blood. This receptor was obtained from a newborn girl in good health. The CDR3 DNA reads TGTGCCAGCAGGGAGGGGACAGGGTTGGGTACGCAGTATTTT. It encodes CASREGTGLGTQYF.